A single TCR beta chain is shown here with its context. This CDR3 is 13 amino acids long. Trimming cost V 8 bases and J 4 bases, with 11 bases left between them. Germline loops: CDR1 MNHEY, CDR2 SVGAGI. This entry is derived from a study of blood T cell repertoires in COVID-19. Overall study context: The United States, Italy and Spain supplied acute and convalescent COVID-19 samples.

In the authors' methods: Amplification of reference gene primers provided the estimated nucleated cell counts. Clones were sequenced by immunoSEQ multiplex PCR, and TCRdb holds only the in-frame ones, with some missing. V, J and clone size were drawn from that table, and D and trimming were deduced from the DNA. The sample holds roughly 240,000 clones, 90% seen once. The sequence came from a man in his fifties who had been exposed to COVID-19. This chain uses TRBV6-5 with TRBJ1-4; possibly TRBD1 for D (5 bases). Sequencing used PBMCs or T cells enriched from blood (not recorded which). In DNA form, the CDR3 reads TGTGCCAGCGGGCGGGGGGTTAATGAAAAACTGTTTTTT. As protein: CASGRGVNEKLFF.